This T cell receptor (beta chain) was profiled in a study of CD8 T cells in Susac syndrome. Relapsing-remitting disease, either stable or active, was present in the multiple sclerosis controls, who were treatment-naive patients. CDR1 and CDR2 from the germline V gene are MNHEY and SVGEGT. The CDR3 covers 21 residues. Trimming took off 0 bases at V and 0 bases at J, with 24 bases between the two ends. As for this clonotype: What it binds is unknown.

Points from the study as a whole: The authors acknowledged that the study's TCR sequencing and HLA analysis involved relatively few individuals.

Random hexamers were used to reverse transcribe an amount of roughly 0.5 to 1 ug RNA. Coverage of TCR beta CDR3 amplification by immunoSEQ multiplex PCR extended to 54 Vbeta and 13 Jbeta. TCRdb ran MiXCR on the immunoSEQ multiplex PCR reads and lists one entry per CDR3 protein. Of roughly 330,000 distinct CDR3 sequences listed, about 92% are singletons. V usage is TRBV6-2 or TRBV6-3 and J usage is TRBJ2-4, with a tentative D call TRBD1 (6 bases). The sample was CD4+ T cells from PBMCs. The receptor comes from a human donor with multiple sclerosis. The CDR3 bases are TGTGCCAGCAGTTACTCTCGGGTCAGGGGCCTTACTCCTCTAGCCAAAAACATTCAGTACTTC. It yields the protein CASSYSRVRGLTPLAKNIQYF.